This T cell receptor beta chain stems from a study of blood T cell repertoires in COVID-19. Study in general: There were acute and convalescent COVID-19 samples, and they came from the United States, Italy and Spain. T cells, B-cell-depleted T cells, or PBMCs provided the cDNA or gDNA that served as material.

Unmatched junction bases numbered 1, after V lost 0 bases and J lost 5 bases. The germline gives CDR1 SEHNR, CDR2 FQNEAQ (reference sequence). There are 14 residues in the CDR3. Original methodology: Amplification of reference gene primers was used by the study to estimate nucleated cell counts. The data were produced by immunoSEQ multiplex PCR, yet TCRdb's version contains in-frame clones alone and is incomplete. V and J calls and clone size follow that table, whereas D and trimming were derived from the DNA. In the table there are some 670,000 clones, approximately 90% of which are singletons. The V and J genes are TRBV7-9 and TRBJ2-1, with TRBD1 matching 7 bases. The sequenced material came from peripheral blood. The clonotype comes from a woman between 18 and 29 years old with acute or convalescent COVID-19. This chain's CDR3 is CASSLAGGHNEQFF. As DNA, the CDR3 is TGTGCCAGCAGCTTAGCAGGGGGCCACAATGAGCAGTTCTTC.